These 16 T cell receptor beta chains were all obtained from the same sample, sequenced in a study of shared T cell receptors in the human thymus. Sequenced by immunoSEQ multiplex PCR; TCRdb stores in-frame clones only, minus some. Among about 540,000 clones listed, 75% to 85% were seen once. Another study also made use of these data, one on human thymus T cells.

The sequencing sample was made of thymocytes. The source is a boy under two years old with a congenital heart defect.

The chain uses TRBV5-1 and TRBJ2-1, with 8 bases lining up with TRBD2. This CDR3 has 15 residues. Unmatched junction bases numbered 5, after V lost 4 bases and J lost 2 bases. CDR1 SGHRS and CDR2 YFSETQ come from the germline V gene. CDR3: CASSPRGVPYNEQFF. The CDR3 coding sequence is TGCGCCAGCAGCCCGCGGGGGGTCCCCTACAATGAGCAGTTCTTC.

This clone is a singleton in its sample. The rearrangement joins TRBV6-7 to TRBJ1-1, with TRBD1 as a possible D gene (6 bases). TRBV6-7 is sorted into the ORF group, with uncertain function. The CDR3 totals 14 residues. Between the trimmed V and J ends, which lost 6 bases and 1 base, there was a span of 12 bases. In DNA, the CDR3 is TGTGCCAGCAGCGCAGGGGAAAAGAACACTGAAGCTTTCTTT. This encodes CASSAGEKNTEAFF.

This clone appeared a single time. V usage is TRBV12-5 and J usage is TRBJ2-1, with D unresolved. Trimming removed 2 bases from V and 4 bases from J, with 18 bases in between. This CDR3 has 17 residues. Germline loops: CDR1 LGHNT, CDR2 FRNRAP. The CDR3 region is CASGLSSGNRKYNEQFF. The CDR3 nucleotides read TGTGCTAGTGGTTTGTCTTCAGGTAACCGAAAGTACAATGAGCAGTTCTTC.

CDR3 sequence reads: CASSETGTGLIGQAQHF. DNA for the CDR3: TGTGCCAGCAGCGAAACAGGGACGGGGCTGATCGGGCAAGCCCAGCATTTT. The genes are TRBV21-1 and TRBJ1-5; no check of the table's D call, TRBD1, against the DNA was made. TRBV21-1 is marked as a pseudogene. The CDR3 has 17 amino acids.

In its sample, this clone was seen a few times. V usage is TRBV4-3 and J usage is TRBJ2-7, with 13 nucleotides matching TRBD2. The CDR3 loop spans 16 amino acids. Germline loops: CDR1 LGHNA, CDR2 YSLEER. J lost 3 bases, V lost 1 base, and 3 bases had no gene match. The CDR3, as DNA: TGCGCCAGCAGCCAAGGGACTAGCGGGAGCCACTACGAGCAGTACTTC. Translated, it gives CASSQGTSGSHYEQYF.

The chain links TRBV7-9 to TRBJ2-1, with 12 bases aligning to TRBD2. The J segment lost 8 bases and the V segment lost 2 bases, leaving 7 bases of the junction unmatched. The CDR3 spans 16 residues. Germline-derived CDR1 and CDR2 are SEHNR and FQNEAQ (reference sequence). The CDR3 coding sequence is TGTGCCAGCAGCTTACGTCTAGCGGGAGGGAGCGATGAGCAGTTCTTC. Translating gives CASSLRLAGGSDEQFF.

The CDR3 here is CASRTDRGRYEQYF. In DNA, the CDR3 is TGTGCCAGCAGGACGGACAGGGGAAGGTACGAGCAGTACTTC. The chain has TRBV28 and TRBJ2-7; 9 bases align to TRBD1. CDR3 length: 14 residues. CDR1 and CDR2 from the germline V gene are MDHEN and SYDVKM. V lost 6 bases and J lost 4; bases outside the gene matches: 7.

The chain couples TRBV27 to TRBJ1-2; 9 bases line up with TRBD1. The V gene's germline CDR1 is MNHEY and CDR2 SMNVEV (reference sequence). V lost 5 bases to trimming and J lost 8 bases; unmatched junction nucleotides: 6. The CDR3 contains 13 residues. The CDR3 is CASSPRDRDGYTF. CDR3 DNA sequence: TGTGCCAGCAGTCCCCGGGACAGGGACGGCTACACCTTC.

This clone has a handful of counts. V is TRBV6-1 and J is TRBJ1-5, with D possibly matching TRBD1 (6 bases). The CDR3 contains 16 residues. The ends were cut back, 4 bases at V and 1 base at J, with 14 bases in the middle. The germline V gene has CDR1 MNHNS and CDR2 SASEGT. The CDR3 spells CASSAQAQGSNQPQHF. CDR3 nucleotides: TGTGCCAGCAGTGCCCAGGCGCAGGGGAGCAATCAGCCCCAGCATTTT.

The chain has TRBV27 and TRBJ2-3; D is perhaps TRBD2 (6 bases). The CDR3 is 14 amino acids. The V gene lost 5 bases and the J gene lost 2 bases, with 11 bases spanning the gap. Germline CDR1 reads MNHEY; CDR2 reads SMNVEV (reference sequence). CDR3 region: CASSGGTATDTQYF. For the CDR3, the DNA is TGTGCCAGCAGTGGCGGGACGGCCACAGATACGCAGTATTTT.

This clone was seen only once. The V call is TRBV6-6, the J call TRBJ1-1, with D maybe TRBD1 (5 bases). The germline gives CDR1 MNHNY, CDR2 SVGAGI (reference sequence). The germline V and J ends were trimmed by 6 bases and 1 base, with 12 bases remaining between them. The CDR3 spans 14 residues. Written as DNA, the CDR3 is TGTGCCAGCAGCTCCGACCAGGGGAACACTGAAGCTTTCTTT. This sequence encodes CASSSDQGNTEAFF.

This chain links TRBV11-2 with TRBJ2-7, with 9 bases aligning to TRBD2. This CDR3 spans 14 amino acids. Losses at the gene ends were 7 bases for V and 4 bases for J; bases not matched to a gene: 8. The germline V gene encodes CDR1 SGHAT and CDR2 FQNNGV. The DNA of the CDR3 is TGTGCCAGCACCGTTAGGACTAGCGAGTACGAGCAGTACTTC. This sequence encodes CASTVRTSEYEQYF.

J is TRBJ2-3 and V is TRBV7-3; 13 positions match TRBD2. The V gene end was trimmed by 5 bases and the J gene end by 5 bases; junction bases not matched to a gene: 7. Germline CDR1 SGHTA, CDR2 FQGTGA. CDR3 length: 16 amino acids. The CDR3 coding sequence is TGTGCCAGCAGCCCTGGACTAGCGGGAGTGGAAGATACGCAGTATTTT. Protein: CASSPGLAGVEDTQYF.

The DNA of the CDR3 is TGTGCCAGCAGCTTAGAGCCGGGACAGGGTTGCTATGGCTACACCTTC. The encoded protein is CASSLEPGQGCYGYTF. The V and J genes are TRBV11-2 and TRBJ1-2; 9 bases line up with TRBD1. The junction had 6 bases not matched to a gene; V was cut back by 0 bases and J by 4 bases. The germline gives CDR1 SGHAT, CDR2 FQNNGV. The CDR3 has 16 residues.

The sample holds one count of this clone. This sequence joins TRBV27 and TRBJ1-1; TRBD1 matches 10 bases. Germline CDR1 reads MNHEY; CDR2 reads SMNVEV (reference sequence). The CDR3 covers 13 residues. Trimming cost V 5 bases and J 8 bases; bases outside gene matches: 5. The CDR3: CASSARQGAEAFF. The CDR3 DNA reads as TGTGCCAGCAGTGCCCGACAGGGGGCCGAAGCTTTCTTT.

J is TRBJ1-1 and V is TRBV6-1, with a possible D match to TRBD1 (5 bases). The CDR3 is made up of 16 amino acids. Per the germline V gene, CDR1 is MNHNS and CDR2 is SASEGT. V lost 3 bases and J 1 base, leaving 15 bases between the germline ends. This chain's CDR3 is CASSEPGAVRNTEAFF. Written as DNA, the CDR3 is TGTGCCAGCAGTGAGCCTGGGGCAGTGAGGAACACTGAAGCTTTCTTT.